What follows are 16 T cell receptor beta chains derived from one specimen sequenced in a study of somatic mutations in cytotoxic T cells in rheumatoid arthritis (dated 2017 in TCRdb). Libraries were built with the immunoSEQ multiplex PCR assay. Drawn from immuneACCESS, this table holds only the in-frame rearrangements with V and J called that TCRdb kept. Clones are partly lost; checked studies trace under half to an unresolved V gene and leave the rest unexplained. Here the sample has 15,000 to 20,000 clones; around 80% occur a single time. Of the sample, 7.5% to 10% is held by the ten largest clones. The sequenced material came from CD8+ T cells sorted from blood. Receptor source: an adult with rheumatoid arthritis.

The chain has TRBV7-9 and TRBJ1-2; D ambiguous. The V gene lost 5 bases and the J gene lost 0 bases, with 13 bases spanning the gap. Germline CDR1 reads SEHNR; CDR2 reads FQNEAQ (reference sequence). The CDR3 is 15 residues long. DNA of the CDR3: TGTGCCAGCAGCCCCGAGTTAGCCCCTAACTATGGCTACACCTTC. This translates into CASSPELAPNYGYTF.

This clone was counted a single time. This chain connects TRBV5-6 to TRBJ2-1; D not resolved. The CDR3 extends over 12 amino acids. From germline, CDR1 is SGHDT and CDR2 YYEEEE. Between the trimmed V and J ends, which lost 5 bases and 6 bases, there was a span of 9 bases. The CDR3 nucleotides read TGTGCCAGCAGTCTAGGGCCCAATGAGCAGTTCTTC. It specifies CASSLGPNEQFF.

The chain has TRBV6-4 and TRBJ2-1; TRBD2 agrees at 7 bases. V gave up 0 bases and J gave up 2 bases; unmatched junction bases: 4. The length of the CDR3 is 16 residues. The V gene's germline CDR1 is MRHNA and CDR2 SNTAGT. The CDR3 DNA follows: TGTGCCAGCAGTGACTCCCCTAGCGGAACCTACAATGAGCAGTTCTTC. This sequence encodes CASSDSPSGTYNEQFF.

The chain joins TRBV28 to TRBJ2-5; possible D gene TRBD1, 6 bases. Trimming stripped 2 bases from V and 8 bases from J, with 12 bases between. This CDR3 is built from 13 residues. CDR1 and CDR2 (germline): MDHEN, SYDVKM. CDR3 sequence: CASSLGDTFTQYF. For the CDR3, the DNA is TGTGCCAGCAGTTTAGGGGACACGTTTACCCAGTACTTC.

This clone appeared once. CDR3 sequence (DNA): TGTGCCAGCAGCTTAGGTACGGGGGACTATGGCTACACCTTC. It encodes CASSLGTGDYGYTF. The J gene is TRBJ1-2, the V gene TRBV13; D is perhaps TRBD1 (5 bases). Germline V CDR1 and CDR2: PRHDT, FYEKMQ (reference sequence). V was shortened by 0 bases and J by 3 bases, with 8 bases between the two germline ends. CDR3 length: 14 residues.

V and J are TRBV4-1 and TRBJ2-5; the D gene could be TRBD1 or TRBD2 (5 bases each). The germline gives CDR1 MGHRA, CDR2 YSYEKL. The V gene lost 0 bases and the J gene lost 7 bases, with 18 bases spanning the gap. CDR3 length: 16 amino acids. The DNA for the CDR3 is TGCGCCAGCAGCCAAGACCGGGGCGCCTATCCATGGACCCAGTACTTC. Translating gives CASSQDRGAYPWTQYF.

CDR3 bases: TGTGCCAGCTCGGCGACGGGGTTTTATTGGTTGGCAGATACGCAGTATTTT. Translation: CASSATGFYWLADTQYF. The rearrangement joins TRBV21-1 to TRBJ2-3; the listed D gene, TRBD2, was not tested against the DNA. TRBV21-1 is deemed a pseudogene. CDR3 size: 17 residues.

The chain is built from TRBV10-2 and TRBJ2-7, with D unresolved. This CDR3 region has 14 residues. The V end lost 3 bases, the J end lost 1 base, and 10 bases lay between the germline ends. Per germline, CDR1 WSHSY and CDR2 SAAADI. The CDR3 region is CASSETTESYEQYF. CDR3 nucleotide sequence: TGCGCCAGCAGTGAAACAACAGAATCCTACGAGCAGTACTTC.

This clone was counted once. One end of the junction is discordant with germline, which a read error may explain. This sequence joins TRBV10-1 and TRBJ2-7; D is unclear. The V gene's germline CDR1 is WNHNN and CDR2 SYGVQD (reference sequence). The CDR3 sequence is 14 residues long. For the CDR3, the DNA is TGCGCCAGCAGTGAGTCCCCGGACCTCTACGCGCAGTACTTC. This encodes CASSESPDLYAQYF.

The chain employs TRBV27 and TRBJ2-1; D unresolved. This CDR3 comprises 11 residues. V was trimmed by 10 bases and J by 6 bases, leaving 10 bases between them. Germline CDR1 is MNHEY and CDR2 is SMNVEV (reference sequence). Here the CDR3 reads CAIGLSNEQFF. The DNA for the CDR3 is TGTGCCATCGGGTTGAGCAATGAGCAGTTCTTC.

The chain recombines TRBV27 with TRBJ2-2; D not resolved. The V gene's germline CDR1 is MNHEY and CDR2 SMNVEV (reference sequence). This CDR3 has 14 amino acids. Trimming shortened V by 9 bases and J by 2 bases, and 13 bases separated the two germline ends. The CDR3 nucleotides are TGTGCCAGTGGCTTCCGGGTCAACACCGGGGAGCTGTTTTTT. Translating it yields CASGFRVNTGELFF.

DNA for the CDR3: TGTGCCAGCAGTGAAGCTTATACGACTACTTCTGGAAACACCATATATTTT. This sequence encodes CASSEAYTTTSGNTIYF. This chain connects TRBV2 to TRBJ1-3; D not resolved. Trimming shortened V by 0 bases and J by 1 base, and 13 bases separated the two germline ends. The germline CDR1 and CDR2 sequences are SNHLY and FYNNEI. The CDR3 extends over 17 amino acids. Full variable domain (missing parts from reference TRBV2 and TRBJ1-3): EPEVTQTPSHQVTQMGQEVILRCVPISNHLYFYWYRQILGQKVEFLVSFYNNEISEKSEIFDDQFSVERPDGSNFTLKIRSTKLEDSAMYFCASSEAYTTTSGNTIYFGEGSWLTVV.

The genes are TRBV9 and TRBJ2-1, with TRBD2 as a possible D gene (6 bases). CDR1 SGDLS and CDR2 YYNGEE come from the germline V gene. The CDR3 contains 14 residues. The V gene lost 6 bases and the J gene lost 8 bases, with 18 bases spanning the gap. Here the CDR3 DNA reads TGTGCCAGCAAACCCCCTCAGGGAGGCCATGAGCAGTTCTTC. It yields the protein CASKPPQGGHEQFF.

This chain joins TRBV6-6 and TRBJ1-2, with 8 bases that match TRBD1. Trimming cost V 4 bases and J 2 bases; bases outside gene matches: 6. This CDR3 spans 15 amino acids. Germline CDR1 reads MNHNY; CDR2 reads SVGAGI (reference sequence). The CDR3 loop reads CASSFSRTGNYGYTF. The CDR3 region has the DNA TGTGCCAGCAGTTTCTCCCGGACAGGGAACTATGGCTACACCTTC.

This clone was recorded a few times. The rearrangement links TRBV6-4 to TRBJ2-3, with 10 bases identical to TRBD1. The ends lost 7 bases at V and 3 bases at J; junction bases unmatched: 7. Germline V CDR1 and CDR2: MRHNA, SNTAGT. This CDR3 comprises 15 residues. The DNA for the CDR3 is TGTGCCAGCACCGCGACAGGGGGCGGGACAGATACGCAGTATTTT. Protein sequence: CASTATGGGTDTQYF.

The chain employs TRBV6-1 and TRBJ1-2; weak D call: TRBD1 (6 bases). The CDR3 consists of 18 residues. Trimming removed 1 base at V and 3 bases at J, with 21 bases between. CDR1 and CDR2 from the germline V gene are MNHNS and SASEGT. CDR3: CASSEGFARGAVHYGYTF. The CDR3 coding sequence is TGTGCCAGCAGTGAAGGGTTCGCCAGGGGAGCCGTCCACTATGGCTACACCTTC.